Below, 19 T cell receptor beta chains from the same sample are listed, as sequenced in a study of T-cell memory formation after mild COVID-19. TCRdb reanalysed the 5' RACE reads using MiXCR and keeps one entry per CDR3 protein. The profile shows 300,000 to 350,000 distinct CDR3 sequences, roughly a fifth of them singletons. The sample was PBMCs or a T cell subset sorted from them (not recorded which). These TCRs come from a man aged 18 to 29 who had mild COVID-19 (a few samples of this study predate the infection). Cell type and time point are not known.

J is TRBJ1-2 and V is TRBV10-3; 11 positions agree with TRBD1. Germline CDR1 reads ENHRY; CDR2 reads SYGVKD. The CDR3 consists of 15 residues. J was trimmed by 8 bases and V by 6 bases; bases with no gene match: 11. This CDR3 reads CAISPNLDRGQGYTF. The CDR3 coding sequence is TGTGCCATCAGCCCCAACCTGGACAGGGGGCAGGGCTACACCTTC.

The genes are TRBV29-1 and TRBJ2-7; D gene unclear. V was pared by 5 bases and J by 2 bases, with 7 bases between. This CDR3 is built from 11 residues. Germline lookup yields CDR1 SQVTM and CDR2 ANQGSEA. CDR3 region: CSVWSAYEQYF. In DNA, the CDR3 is TGCAGCGTTTGGTCAGCCTACGAGCAGTACTTC.

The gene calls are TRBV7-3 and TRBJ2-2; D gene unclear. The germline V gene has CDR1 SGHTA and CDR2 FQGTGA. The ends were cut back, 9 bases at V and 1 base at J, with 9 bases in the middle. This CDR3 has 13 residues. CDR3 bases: TGTGCCAGTTCGACTGTGAACACCGGGGAGCTGTTTTTT. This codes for CASSTVNTGELFF.

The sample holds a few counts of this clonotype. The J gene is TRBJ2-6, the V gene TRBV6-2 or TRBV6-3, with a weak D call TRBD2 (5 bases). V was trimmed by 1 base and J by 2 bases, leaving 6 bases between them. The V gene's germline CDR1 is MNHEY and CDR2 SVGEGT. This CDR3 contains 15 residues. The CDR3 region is CASSYWRTGANVLTF. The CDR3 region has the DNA TGTGCCAGCAGTTACTGGAGGACTGGGGCCAACGTCCTGACTTTC.

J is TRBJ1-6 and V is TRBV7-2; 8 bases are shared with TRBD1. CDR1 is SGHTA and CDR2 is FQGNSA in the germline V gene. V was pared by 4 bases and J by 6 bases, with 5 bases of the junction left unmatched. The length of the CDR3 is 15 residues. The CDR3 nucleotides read TGTGCCAGCAGCTCTTCAGGGGGCCGTAATTCACCCCTCCACTTT. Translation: CASSSSGGRNSPLHF.

CDR3 sequence: CASSEFSEETQYF. The CDR3 bases are TGTGCCAGCAGTGAATTTTCTGAAGAGACCCAGTACTTC. V usage is TRBV25-1 and J usage is TRBJ2-5, with D unclear. V was clipped by 1 base and J by 3 bases, with 6 bases between them. CDR3 length: 13 amino acids. Germline V gene lookup returns CDR1 MGHDK and CDR2 SYGVNS.

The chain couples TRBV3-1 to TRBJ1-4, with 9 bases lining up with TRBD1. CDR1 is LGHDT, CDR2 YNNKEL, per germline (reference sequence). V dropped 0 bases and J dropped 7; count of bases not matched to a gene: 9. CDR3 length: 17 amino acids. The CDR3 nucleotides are TGTGCCAGCAGCCAAGATCTCCGGACAGGGGTATCTGAAAAACTGTTTTTT. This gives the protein CASSQDLRTGVSEKLFF.

The CDR3 reads CSASRGLSNQPQHF. The DNA of the CDR3 is TGCAGTGCTTCGCGGGGCCTTAGCAATCAGCCCCAGCATTTT. This chain links TRBV20-1 with TRBJ1-5, with TRBD1 as a possible D gene (5 bases). V dropped 5 bases and J dropped 0 bases, with 11 bases sitting between them. CDR1 and CDR2 (germline): DFQATT, SNEGSKA (reference sequence). CDR3 length: 14 residues.

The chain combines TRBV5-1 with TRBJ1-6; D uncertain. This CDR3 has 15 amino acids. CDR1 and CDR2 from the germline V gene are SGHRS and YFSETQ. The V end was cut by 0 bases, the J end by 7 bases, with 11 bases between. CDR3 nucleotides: TGCGCCAGCAGCTTGGGAAACACTGGGAATTCACCCCTCCACTTT. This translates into CASSLGNTGNSPLHF.

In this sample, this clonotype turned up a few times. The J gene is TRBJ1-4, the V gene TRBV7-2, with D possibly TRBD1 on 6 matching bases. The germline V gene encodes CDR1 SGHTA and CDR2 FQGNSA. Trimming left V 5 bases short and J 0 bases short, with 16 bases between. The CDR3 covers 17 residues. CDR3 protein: CASSVVGGQATNEKLFF. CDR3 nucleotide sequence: TGTGCCAGCAGCGTAGTGGGGGGCCAAGCAACTAATGAAAAACTGTTTTTT.

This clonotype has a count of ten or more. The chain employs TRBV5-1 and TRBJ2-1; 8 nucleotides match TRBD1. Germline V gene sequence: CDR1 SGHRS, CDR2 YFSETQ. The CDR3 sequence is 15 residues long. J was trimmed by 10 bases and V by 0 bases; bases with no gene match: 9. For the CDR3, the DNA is TGCGCCAGCAGCTTGGCCCCCTCAGGGGGCGTAGAGCAGTTCTTC. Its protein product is CASSLAPSGGVEQFF.

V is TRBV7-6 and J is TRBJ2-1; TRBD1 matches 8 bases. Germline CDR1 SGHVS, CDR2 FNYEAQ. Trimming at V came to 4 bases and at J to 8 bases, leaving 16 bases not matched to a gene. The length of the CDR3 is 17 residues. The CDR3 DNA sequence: TGTGCCAGCAGCTCCCCTTATGTAGGACAGGGTAGTGATGAGCAGTTCTTC. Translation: CASSSPYVGQGSDEQFF.

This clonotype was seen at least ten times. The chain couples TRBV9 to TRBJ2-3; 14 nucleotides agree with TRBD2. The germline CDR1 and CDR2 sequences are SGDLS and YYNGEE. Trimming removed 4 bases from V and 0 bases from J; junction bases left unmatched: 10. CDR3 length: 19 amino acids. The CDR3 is CASSLLRTSGGPSTDTQYF. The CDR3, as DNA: TGTGCCAGCAGCCTCCTAAGGACTAGCGGGGGGCCTAGCACAGATACGCAGTATTTT.

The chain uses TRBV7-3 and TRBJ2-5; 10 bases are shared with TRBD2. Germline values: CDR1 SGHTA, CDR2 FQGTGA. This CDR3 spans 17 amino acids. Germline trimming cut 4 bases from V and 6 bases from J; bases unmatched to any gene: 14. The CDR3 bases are TGTGCCAGCAGCTATCCGGGACTAGCGACTTCCTTGCAGACCCAGTACTTC. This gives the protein CASSYPGLATSLQTQYF.

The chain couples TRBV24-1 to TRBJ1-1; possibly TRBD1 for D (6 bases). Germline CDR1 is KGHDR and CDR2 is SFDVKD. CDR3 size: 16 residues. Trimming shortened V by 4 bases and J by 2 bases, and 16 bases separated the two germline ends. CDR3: CATSDTGGGPNTEAFF. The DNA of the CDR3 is TGTGCCACCAGTGACACTGGGGGGGGGCCCAACACTGAAGCTTTCTTT.

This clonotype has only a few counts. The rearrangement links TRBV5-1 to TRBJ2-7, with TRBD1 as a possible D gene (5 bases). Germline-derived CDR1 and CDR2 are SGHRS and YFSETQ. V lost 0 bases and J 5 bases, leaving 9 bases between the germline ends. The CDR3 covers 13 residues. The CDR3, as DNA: TGCGCCAGCAGCTTGGCCCCAGGGAACGAGCAGTACGTC. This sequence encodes CASSLAPGNEQYV.

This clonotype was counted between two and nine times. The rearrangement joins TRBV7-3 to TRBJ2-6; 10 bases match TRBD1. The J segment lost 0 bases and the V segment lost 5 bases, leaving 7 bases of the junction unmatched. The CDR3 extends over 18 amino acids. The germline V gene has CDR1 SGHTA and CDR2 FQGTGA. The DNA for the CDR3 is TGTGCCAGCAGCCTGACAGGGGGCACCAGCTCTGGGGCCAACGTCCTGACTTTC. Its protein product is CASSLTGGTSSGANVLTF.

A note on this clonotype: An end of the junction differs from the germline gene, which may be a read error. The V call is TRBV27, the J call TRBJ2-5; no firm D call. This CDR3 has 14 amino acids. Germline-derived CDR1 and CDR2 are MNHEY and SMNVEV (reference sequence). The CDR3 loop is CASSLSSGQGTQYF. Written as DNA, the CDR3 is TGTGCCAGCAGTTTATCGTCCGGCCAAGGGACCCAGTACTTC.

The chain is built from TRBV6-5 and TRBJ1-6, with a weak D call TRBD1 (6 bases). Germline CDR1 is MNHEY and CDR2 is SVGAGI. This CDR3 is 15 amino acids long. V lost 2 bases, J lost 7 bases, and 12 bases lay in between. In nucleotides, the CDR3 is TGTGCCAGCAGTTACGGGGGCGAGGGGAATTCACCCCTCCACTTT. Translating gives CASSYGGEGNSPLHF.